This is a list of T cell receptor beta chains from one sample in a study of shared clonotypes between healthy human individuals. Assay: immunoSEQ multiplex PCR; the TCRdb copy retains only in-frame clones and omits some. Of about 2.1 million clones listed, 93% are singletons. Sequencing input: naive CD8+ T cells from PBMCs. The source is a man younger than 35 in good health. Some clones in this sample may be carry-over from other donors' samples. Both conserved end residues are part of each CDR3. Fields, in order: J gene, clone size, D gene, V gene, CDR3 DNA, CDR3 protein. The D gene is left open where the match is weak. Clone size appears in some rows only: once, few, many, or a class for an expanded clone.

J gene: TRBJ2-5
clone size: .
D gene: TRBD1
V gene: TRBV7-9
CDR3 DNA: TGTGCCAGCAGGGGCGGGGACAGGGGAGAGACCCAGTACTTC
CDR3 protein: CASRGGDRGETQYF

J gene: TRBJ2-1
clone size: .
D gene: TRBD1
V gene: TRBV7-9
CDR3 DNA: TGTGCCAGCAGGACAGGGTTCGGTGAGCAGTTCTTC
CDR3 protein: CASRTGFGEQFF

J gene: TRBJ2-7
clone size: .
D gene: .
V gene: TRBV15
CDR3 DNA: TGTGCCACCAGCAGGCCCACAGGGTTCAGCCCCTACGAGCAGTACTTC
CDR3 protein: CATSRPTGFSPYEQYF

J gene: TRBJ1-5
clone size: once
D gene: .
V gene: TRBV28
CDR3 DNA: TGTGCCAGCAGGGACCCCAGGGGCAATCAGCCCCAGCATTTT
CDR3 protein: CASRDPRGNQPQHF

J gene: TRBJ1-2
clone size: few
D gene: .
V gene: TRBV29-1
CDR3 DNA: TGCAGCGTTCCGGGGGCGCATGGCTACACCTTC
CDR3 protein: CSVPGAHGYTF

J gene: TRBJ1-1
clone size: few
D gene: TRBD1
V gene: TRBV2
CDR3 DNA: TGTGCCAGCAGTGAGGACAGGGGGATGAACACTGAAGCTTTCTTT
CDR3 protein: CASSEDRGMNTEAFF

J gene: TRBJ2-2
clone size: .
D gene: TRBD1
V gene: TRBV25-1
CDR3 DNA: TGTGCCAGCAACCACCGGGACAGGGTGGCCGGGGAGCTGTTTTTT
CDR3 protein: CASNHRDRVAGELFF

J gene: TRBJ2-2
clone size: .
D gene: .
V gene: TRBV19
CDR3 DNA: TGTGCCAGTAGTACGGGGCTTCCAAGGACCGGGGAGCTGTTTTTT
CDR3 protein: CASSTGLPRTGELFF

J gene: TRBJ2-1
clone size: once
D gene: TRBD2
V gene: TRBV7-9
CDR3 DNA: TGTGCCAGCAGCCATCGGGAGGGAAGCTCCTACAATGAGCAGTTCTTC
CDR3 protein: CASSHREGSSYNEQFF

J gene: TRBJ2-7
clone size: .
D gene: .
V gene: TRBV7-8
CDR3 DNA: TGTGCCAGCAGCTTAGAAGGTCGTAGGGGCTCCTACGAGCAGTACTTC
CDR3 protein: CASSLEGRRGSYEQYF

J gene: TRBJ1-1
clone size: .
D gene: TRBD1
V gene: TRBV28
CDR3 DNA: TGTGCCAGCAGTTTATCCGGCGGGACAGGGGAAGCTTTCTTT
CDR3 protein: CASSLSGGTGEAFF

J gene: TRBJ1-1
clone size: .
D gene: .
V gene: TRBV9
CDR3 DNA: TGTGCCAGCAGCTCCTCGGGGGGAGGCATGAACACTGAAGCTTTCTTT
CDR3 protein: CASSSSGGGMNTEAFF

J gene: TRBJ2-2
clone size: .
D gene: .
V gene: TRBV7-9
CDR3 DNA: TGTGCCAGCAGGTCTCCGGACAGCCCCAAGGCCGGGGAGCTGTTTTTT
CDR3 protein: CASRSPDSPKAGELFF

J gene: TRBJ1-1
clone size: .
D gene: .
V gene: TRBV7-7
CDR3 DNA: TGTGCCAGCAGCCGTCTCAGGGAAGAAGGCCCCCCGATGAACACTGAAGCTTTCTTT
CDR3 protein: CASSRLREEGPPMNTEAFF

J gene: TRBJ2-7
clone size: .
D gene: .
V gene: TRBV11-1
CDR3 DNA: TGTGCCAGCAGCTTAGTGGGGCTTAGCTCCTACGAGCAGTACTTC
CDR3 protein: CASSLVGLSSYEQYF

J gene: TRBJ1-3
clone size: .
D gene: .
V gene: TRBV18
CDR3 DNA: TGTGCCAGCTCACCACGGGCGATGATGGAGTACTCTGGAAACACCATATATTTT
CDR3 protein: CASSPRAMMEYSGNTIYF

J gene: TRBJ2-7
clone size: .
D gene: .
V gene: TRBV2
CDR3 DNA: TGTGCCAGCAGTGATCCGAGTAGCTCCTACGAGCAGTACTTC
CDR3 protein: CASSDPSSSYEQYF

J gene: TRBJ2-1
clone size: .
D gene: TRBD2
V gene: TRBV9
CDR3 DNA: TGTGCCAGCAGCGTAGTTGCGGGAGGGAGGTATAATGAGCAGTTCTTC
CDR3 protein: CASSVVAGGRYNEQFF

J gene: TRBJ1-1
clone size: .
D gene: .
V gene: TRBV27
CDR3 DNA: TGTGCCAGCACCCTAAATGGGGTTGTAAGGGGCACTGAAGCTTTCTTT
CDR3 protein: CASTLNGVVRGTEAFF

J gene: TRBJ2-3
clone size: .
D gene: .
V gene: TRBV10-1
CDR3 DNA: TGCGCCAGCGGCCTTGGAGATACGCAGTATTTT
CDR3 protein: CASGLGDTQYF

J gene: TRBJ1-1
clone size: .
D gene: TRBD1
V gene: TRBV15
CDR3 DNA: TGTGCCACCAGCGGAGCCAGGGACAGAGATCTAATGAACACTGAAGCTTTCTTT
CDR3 protein: CATSGARDRDLMNTEAFF

J gene: TRBJ2-1
clone size: .
D gene: .
V gene: TRBV6-5
CDR3 DNA: TGTGCCAGCACCATAAGGCTTGGTAATGAGCAGTTCTTC
CDR3 protein: CASTIRLGNEQFF

J gene: TRBJ2-7
clone size: .
D gene: .
V gene: TRBV7-5
CDR3 DNA: TGTGCCAGAAGCTTAGTTCTGCGGGAGACTAAGTACGAGCAGTACTTC
CDR3 protein: CARSLVLRETKYEQYF

J gene: TRBJ2-7
clone size: .
D gene: .
V gene: TRBV7-3
CDR3 DNA: TGTGCCAGCAGCCCGACTAGATCGGACCGTGCCTACGAGCAGTACTTC
CDR3 protein: CASSPTRSDRAYEQYF

J gene: TRBJ2-2
clone size: once
D gene: .
V gene: TRBV4-2
CDR3 DNA: TGTGCCAGCAGCCAAGAACTATACACCGGCGAGCTGTTTTTT
CDR3 protein: CASSQELYTGELFF

J gene: TRBJ2-3
clone size: .
D gene: TRBD2
V gene: TRBV10-2
CDR3 DNA: TGCGCCAGCACATTACTAGCGGGGGCAGATACGCAGTATTTT
CDR3 protein: CASTLLAGADTQYF